A selection of T cell receptor beta chains follows, all from one sample in a study of cytomegalovirus exposure and HLA in healthy donors. Libraries were prepared by immunoSEQ multiplex PCR; TCRdb keeps only in-frame clonotypes and omits some of them. The table records about 130,000 clones, 79% of them present only once. Specimen: PBMCs. Receptors originate from a man in his forties in good health and CMV-seropositive. Both conserved end residues are part of each CDR3. The D gene is left open where the match is weak. Only some rows state a clone size, as once, few, many or a class for expanded clones.

TRBJ2-3	.	.	TRBV5-1	TGCGCCAGCATCCTAACCCCAAACTCGGCAGATACGCAGTATTTT	CASILTPNSADTQYF
TRBJ2-2	.	.	TRBV6-6	TGTGCCAGCAGTCCGCACCAGGGGGGAGAACCCGGGGAGCTGTTTTTT	CASSPHQGGEPGELFF
TRBJ1-6	.	.	TRBV5-1	TGCGCCAGCAGCTTGGTCCCTAGCTCCTATAATTCACCCCTCCACTTT	CASSLVPSSYNSPLHF
TRBJ1-1	.	.	TRBV5-1	TGCGCCAGCAGCTTGGCCCCAGGAAGAGACACTGAAGCTTTCTTT	CASSLAPGRDTEAFF
TRBJ1-1	.	.	TRBV7-9	TGTGCCAGCAGCTTCGAAGGGGGCACTGAAGCTTTCTTT	CASSFEGGTEAFF
TRBJ2-3	TRBD2	.	TRBV29-1	TGCAGCGTTGGAGGCCCCCTAGCGGGAGCAACAGATACGCAGTATTTT	CSVGGPLAGATDTQYF
TRBJ1-2	TRBD1	.	TRBV6-5	TGTGCCAGCAGTGTGGGACAGGCCCGTTATGGCTACACCTTC	CASSVGQARYGYTF
TRBJ1-1	.	.	TRBV7-7	TGTGCTACCGGGAGTTCGGAGAACACTGAAGCTTTCTTT	CATGSSENTEAFF
TRBJ2-1	TRBD2	.	TRBV28	TGTGCCAGCAGGGCAGGGACTAGCATCTCCCTGGGTTACAATGAGCAGTTCTTC	CASRAGTSISLGYNEQFF
TRBJ2-3	TRBD2	.	TRBV7-8	TGTGCCAGCCACACCAACGGGCTAGCGGGAGGCCCGGATACGCAGTATTTT	CASHTNGLAGGPDTQYF
TRBJ2-1	TRBD1	once	TRBV28	TGTGCCAGCAGTTCGGGACAGGGGGATGAGCAGTTCTTC	CASSSGQGDEQFF
TRBJ1-4	.	.	TRBV25-1	TGTGCCAGCAGTCCTCCCCTCGGTTCCCTAAACGAAAAACTGTTTTTT	CASSPPLGSLNEKLFF
TRBJ2-7	.	.	TRBV5-8	TGTGCCAGCAGCTTGGGCTCAGTCGGGGAGCAGTACTTC	CASSLGSVGEQYF
TRBJ2-1	.	.	TRBV5-1	TGCGCCAGCAGCTTGTCCGGAGCCTACAATGAGCAGTTCTTC	CASSLSGAYNEQFF
TRBJ2-1	.	.	TRBV30	TGTGCCTGGAACCAAAGATCAGTTTACAATGAGCAGTTCTTC	CAWNQRSVYNEQFF
TRBJ2-7	.	.	TRBV29-1	TGCAGCGCCATCCTAGCGTTTGGGAGTTCCTTCTACGAGCAGTACTTC	CSAILAFGSSFYEQYF
TRBJ1-3	TRBD1	once	TRBV7-9	TGTGCCAGCAGCTCGGACAGGACCAACGGAAACACCATATATTTT	CASSSDRTNGNTIYF
TRBJ2-7	TRBD1	.	TRBV4-1	TGCGCCAGCAGTTTACAGGGGGCAGGGGCCTACGAGCAGTACTTC	CASSLQGAGAYEQYF
TRBJ2-7	TRBD2	.	TRBV5-5	TGTGCCAGCAGCTTGGCGGGGGGGGCGGGGGAGCAGTACTTC	CASSLAGGAGEQYF
TRBJ2-4	.	few	TRBV5-1	TGCGCCAGCAGCTTACAAAGCCTCGGGGCCAAAAACATTCAGTACTTC	CASSLQSLGAKNIQYF
TRBJ1-2	.	.	TRBV5-4	TGTGCCAGCAGCTTACAGGGCTATGGCTACACCTTC	CASSLQGYGYTF
TRBJ2-3	.	.	TRBV6-5	TGTGCCAGCAGTTCCCGGGCTAGCGTTTCAGATACGCAGTATTTT	CASSSRASVSDTQYF
TRBJ2-3	TRBD2	.	TRBV9	TGTGCCAGCAGCGAGGGGGGACTAGCACTTGAGGATACGCAGTATTTT	CASSEGGLALEDTQYF
TRBJ2-2	.	.	TRBV19	TGTGCCAGTAGTATTTCAGGGTTTGGTCCCGGGGAGCTGTTTTTT	CASSISGFGPGELFF
TRBJ2-7	.	few	TRBV20-1	TGCAGTGCACTGTATTCCTACGAGCAGTACTTC	CSALYSYEQYF
TRBJ2-7	.	.	TRBV2	TGTGCCGCCTCGACAGTTTCCTACGAGCAGTACTTC	CAASTVSYEQYF
TRBJ2-6	.	.	TRBV29-1	TGCAGCGTTGCCCTGAACGGAGGTACCGGGGCCAACGTCCTGACTTTC	CSVALNGGTGANVLTF
TRBJ2-7	TRBD2	.	TRBV7-9	TGTGCCAGCAGCTTAACAGGACTAGCGCGTGGGGGAGGCGAGCAGTACTTC	CASSLTGLARGGGEQYF
TRBJ2-7	.	.	TRBV18	TGTGCCAGCTCCCCCCCGGGTCCCTACGAGCAGTACTTC	CASSPPGPYEQYF
TRBJ2-5	.	.	TRBV27	TGTGCCAGCAGTCGGGAGTGGGAAGAGACCCAGTACTTC	CASSREWEETQYF
TRBJ2-5	.	.	TRBV4-2	TGTGCCAGCAGCCAAGAGAGCACCCTAGCGTCAGAGACCCAGTACTTC	CASSQESTLASETQYF
TRBJ1-1	.	.	TRBV11-2	TGTGCCAGCAGCTTAGATATGGAGACGGTCGGAAAAGCTTTCTTT	CASSLDMETVGKAFF
TRBJ1-1	.	.	TRBV6-1	TGTGCCAGCAGTGAATCGTCTTACATGAACACTGAAGCTTTCTTT	CASSESSYMNTEAFF
TRBJ1-2	TRBD1	.	TRBV9	TGTGCCAGCAGCCTAACAGGGGGAGCTGGCTATGGCTACACCTTC	CASSLTGGAGYGYTF
TRBJ2-1	TRBD2	.	TRBV9	TGTGCCAGCAGGTGGACTAGCGGGAGTGTGTACAATGAGCAGTTCTTC	CASRWTSGSVYNEQFF
TRBJ2-1	.	.	TRBV7-9	TGTGCCAGCCCCGGTGAGCAGTTCTTC	CASPGEQFF
TRBJ2-5	.	.	TRBV4-1	TGCGCCAGCAGCCCGCCGTGGCCCCCTTGGGCGACCCAGTACTTC	CASSPPWPPWATQYF
TRBJ2-3	.	.	TRBV6-5	TGTGCCAGCTCCAGGGGTACAGATACGCAGTATTTT	CASSRGTDTQYF
TRBJ1-3	TRBD1	.	TRBV5-6	TGTGCCAGCAGCTACTCCGGGACAGGGGTAACTGGAAACACCATATATTTT	CASSYSGTGVTGNTIYF
TRBJ2-1	TRBD1	.	TRBV6-1	TGTGCCAGCAGCCAGGGACAGGGGGGTGAGCAGTTCTTC	CASSQGQGGEQFF
TRBJ2-7	.	.	TRBV5-4	TGTGCCAGCAGCTTTACCGGGTACGAGCAGTACTTC	CASSFTGYEQYF
TRBJ1-4	.	.	TRBV7-7	TGTGCCAGCAGCTTAGACAGGAATGAAAAACTGTTTTTT	CASSLDRNEKLFF
TRBJ2-7	TRBD1	once	TRBV7-2	TGTGCCAGCAGCTCCCGGACAGGGGCCTACGAGCAGTACTTC	CASSSRTGAYEQYF
TRBJ2-7	TRBD2	.	TRBV4-2	TGTGCCAGCAGCCAAACCCCCGGGACTAGTTCCTACGAGCAGTACTTC	CASSQTPGTSSYEQYF
TRBJ2-5	TRBD2	once	TRBV28	TGTGCCAGCAGTTTCGGGGGACTAGCGGGAGGGGGAGAGACCCAGTACTTC	CASSFGGLAGGGETQYF
TRBJ2-5	.	.	TRBV19	TGTGCCAGCGCCCGCGGAGGGTACCAAGAGACCCAGTACTTC	CASARGGYQETQYF
TRBJ2-3	.	.	TRBV4-2	TGTGCCAGCAGCCTAGGACTCAGCCAAGATACGCAGTATTTT	CASSLGLSQDTQYF
TRBJ1-4	TRBD1	.	TRBV4-2	TGTGCCAGCAGCCAAGAAAGGGGTATAGTTACAGGGGGTGAAAAACTGTTTTTT	CASSQERGIVTGGEKLFF
TRBJ1-4	TRBD1	.	TRBV6-5	TGTGCCAGCAGTTTTCCAGGGGGTGTGTATGAAAAACTGTTTTTT	CASSFPGGVYEKLFF
TRBJ1-3	.	.	TRBV11-2	TGTGCCAGCAGCCCACAGCAGGTGTCTGGAAACACCATATATTTT	CASSPQQVSGNTIYF
TRBJ2-5	TRBD1	.	TRBV29-1	TGCAGCGTAAAAACAGGGGGCCCAGGGGAGACCCAGTACTTC	CSVKTGGPGETQYF
TRBJ2-5	.	.	TRBV5-1	TGCGCCAGCAACAAGGTAGGGGCCGAGACCCAGTACTTC	CASNKVGAETQYF
TRBJ1-1	.	.	TRBV5-1	TGCGCCAGCAGTGAGGGAAATGAAGCTTTCTTT	CASSEGNEAFF
TRBJ1-1	TRBD1	.	TRBV4-2	TGTGCCAGCAGCCAAGGGTCGGCAGGGGGTCGGGAAGCTTTCTTT	CASSQGSAGGREAFF